This T cell receptor beta chain was observed in a study of cytomegalovirus exposure and HLA in healthy donors. Overall study context: HLA-typed donors were the source of around 87 million unique TCRs, which an early data release held.

Findings of the study overall: Presence/absence analyses assumed roughly uniform sequencing depth across donors, which may not hold.

Regarding this clone: Its target is not known. The identical CDR3 is also encoded by other nucleotide sequences in the sample.

This CDR3 is built from 13 residues. V dropped 2 bases and J dropped 2 bases, with 7 bases sitting between them. The germline V gene has CDR1 SGHRS and CDR2 YFSETQ. Donors in the study were healthy people who gave bone marrow. It was with 60 Vbeta and 13 Jbeta primers that the PCR ran. Method: immunoSEQ multiplex PCR; TCRdb's copy keeps in-frame clones and lacks some. The data show some 98,000 clones, less than 80% seen once. Sequencing used PBMCs. The genes are TRBV5-1 and TRBJ2-5; D unresolved. This receptor was identified in a man aged 40-49 years in good health and CMV-seronegative. CDR3 in amino acids: CASSFSRQETQYF. DNA for the CDR3: TGCGCCAGCAGCTTTTCGAGGCAAGAGACCCAGTACTTC.